A selection of T cell receptor beta chains follows, all from one sample in a study of cytomegalovirus exposure and HLA in healthy donors. Using immunoSEQ multiplex PCR, the repertoire was profiled, and TCRdb retains in-frame clones only, with some absent. The sample consists of more than 90,000 clones, roughly 63% of them appearing once. The sample was PBMCs. These receptors all come from a man aged 45 to 65 in good health and CMV-seronegative. The CDR3 runs from the conserved cysteine through the conserved F or W. Fields, in order: clone size, D gene, V gene, J gene, CDR3 DNA, CDR3 protein. The D gene is left open where the match is weak. Rows give clone size only sometimes, using once, few, many, or a class for an expanded clone.

NA	NA	TRBV5-1	TRBJ1-4	TGCGCCAGCAGCTTGCAGGGTGAAAAACTGTTTTTT	CASSLQGEKLFF
NA	NA	TRBV25-1	TRBJ2-5	TGTGCCAGCAGTGAACCAGGGGCGCTTGATGAGACCCAGTACTTC	CASSEPGALDETQYF
NA	TRBD1	TRBV7-9	TRBJ1-4	TGTGCCAGCAGCTTAGGTGAAGGGGGCCTTAGTGAAAAACTGTTTTTT	CASSLGEGGLSEKLFF
NA	TRBD1	TRBV6-7	TRBJ1-5	TGTGCCAGCAGTTACCTAACCGGGACAGGGTTTCTAGGCAATCAGCCCCAGCATTTT	CASSYLTGTGFLGNQPQHF
NA	NA	TRBV7-2	TRBJ1-1	TGTGCCAGCAGCTTCACTCAGGGGAACACTGAAGCTTTCTTT	CASSFTQGNTEAFF
once	NA	TRBV4-1	TRBJ1-1	TGCGCCAGCAGCCAAGCAAATGCAGTGAACACTGAAGCTTTCTTT	CASSQANAVNTEAFF
NA	TRBD2	TRBV2	TRBJ2-3	TGTGCCAGCAGCCGACTAGCGAGCACAGATACGCAGTATTTT	CASSRLASTDTQYF
NA	TRBD1	TRBV6-1	TRBJ1-1	TGTGCCAGCAGCGAGACAGGGGACACTGAAGCTTTCTTT	CASSETGDTEAFF
few	NA	TRBV7-2	TRBJ2-1	TGTGCCAGCCAATTCACGGGGGTAAATGAGCAGTTCTTC	CASQFTGVNEQFF
NA	NA	TRBV14	TRBJ2-6	TGTGCCAGCAGTCAGTCCGCCAACGTCCTGACTTTC	CASSQSANVLTF
few	TRBD1	TRBV18	TRBJ1-2	TGTGCCAGCTCACCAACGGACAGGGCGAACTATGGCTACACCTTC	CASSPTDRANYGYTF
NA	NA	TRBV4-3	TRBJ2-1	TGCGCCAGCAGCCAAGCTCGCGCGGGCCCCTACAATGAGCAGTTCTTC	CASSQARAGPYNEQFF
NA	TRBD1	TRBV7-9	TRBJ2-4	TGTGCCAGCAGCTCCCAGGGGGCGCTGGCCAAAAACATTCAGTACTTC	CASSSQGALAKNIQYF
many	TRBD1	TRBV5-5	TRBJ2-7	TGTGCCAGCAGAGAAACAGGGGGCAGGTCCTACGAGCAGTACTTC	CASRETGGRSYEQYF
NA	TRBD1	TRBV13	TRBJ2-7	TGTGCCAGCAGCTTTGGGACAGTCGAGCAGTACTTC	CASSFGTVEQYF
few	TRBD2	TRBV5-1	TRBJ2-5	TGCGCCAGCAGCGTAATAGCGGGGGGGCCCGAGACCCAGTACTTC	CASSVIAGGPETQYF
NA	TRBD1	TRBV6-5	TRBJ1-5	TGTGCCAGCAGTTACTCAGGGGGCGGTCAGCCCCAGCATTTT	CASSYSGGGQPQHF
NA	NA	TRBV4-1	TRBJ2-1	TGCGCCAGCAATGGGGGGAGGTCCTACAATGAGCAGTTCTTC	CASNGGRSYNEQFF
few	TRBD1	TRBV5-1	TRBJ2-7	TGCGCCAGCAGCTTTGAGGGGGCAGATTACGAGCAGTACTTC	CASSFEGADYEQYF
few	NA	TRBV6-1	TRBJ1-5	TGTGCCAGCAGTGACAGGGGTCAGCCCCAGCATTTT	CASSDRGQPQHF
NA	NA	TRBV28	TRBJ1-5	TGTGCCAGCAGGGTTCGCACCCAACAGTATCAGCCCCAGCATTTT	CASRVRTQQYQPQHF
NA	NA	TRBV11-3	TRBJ2-3	TGTGCCAGCAGCTTAGTTTTGTCGGGGTTGGCGCAGTATTTT	CASSLVLSGLAQYF
once	NA	TRBV5-4	TRBJ2-3	TGTGCCAGCAGCTATAGCGGCACAGATACGCAGTATTTT	CASSYSGTDTQYF
NA	NA	TRBV27	TRBJ1-2	TGTGCCAGCAGTTTTTCCGGGAATGGCTACACCTTC	CASSFSGNGYTF
NA	TRBD2	TRBV29-1	TRBJ2-2	TGCAGCGTTGAAGCGCGGGAGATTGGCGGGGAGCTGTTTTTT	CSVEAREIGGELFF
NA	NA	TRBV7-6	TRBJ2-5	TGTGCCAGCAGCCTGAGGCGGGGAGTAGTGGGGGAGACCCAGTACTTC	CASSLRRGVVGETQYF
NA	TRBD2	TRBV9	TRBJ2-3	TGTGCCAGCAGCGTAGCGGGTGCGGGGGGCTACACAGATACGCAGTATTTT	CASSVAGAGGYTDTQYF
NA	TRBD1	TRBV28	TRBJ1-4	TGTGCCAGCAGCTCCCCACAGGGGCCAAATGAAAAACTGTTTTTT	CASSSPQGPNEKLFF
NA	TRBD1	TRBV5-1	TRBJ2-7	TGCGCCAGCAGTTGGGACAGCTACGAGCAGTACTTC	CASSWDSYEQYF
few	NA	TRBV6-5	TRBJ2-3	TGTGCCAGCAGCCGAGCCCTGTTCACAGATACGCAGTATTTT	CASSRALFTDTQYF
NA	TRBD2	TRBV25-1	TRBJ2-3	TGTGCCAGCAGTCAACCGGGACTAGCGGTTAACACAGATACGCAGTATTTT	CASSQPGLAVNTDTQYF
NA	NA	TRBV30	TRBJ1-1	TGTGCCTGGAGTCTAAAGTCCAGGGGCACTGAAGCTTTCTTT	CAWSLKSRGTEAFF
few	NA	TRBV20-1	TRBJ1-1	TGCAGTGCCGTTAAAAATGCTGAAGCTTTCTTT	CSAVKNAEAFF
NA	TRBD2	TRBV9	TRBJ2-3	TGTGCCAGCAGCGGGTACGGCGGGGGTCTCACAGATACGCAGTATTTT	CASSGYGGGLTDTQYF
NA	NA	TRBV4-1	TRBJ1-2	TGCGCCAGCAGTCAGGGTTTCGATGGCTACACCTTC	CASSQGFDGYTF
NA	TRBD1	TRBV5-6	TRBJ2-5	TGTGCCAGCAGCTTCGAAACAGGGGGCCGCCGTGCGACCCAGTACTTC	CASSFETGGRRATQYF
NA	TRBD2	TRBV7-7	TRBJ2-1	TGTGCTAGCAGCTTGGAGCGGGGGGAAGCTGAGCAGTTCTTC	CASSLERGEAEQFF
NA	TRBD1	TRBV11-3	TRBJ2-5	TGTGCCAGCAGCTTAGGGGGACAGGAACAAGAGACCCAGTACTTC	CASSLGGQEQETQYF
NA	NA	TRBV7-9	TRBJ2-3	TGTGCCAGCAGCTTGTATCAGGGTTTTTCAGATACGCAGTATTTT	CASSLYQGFSDTQYF
NA	TRBD2	TRBV18	TRBJ2-1	TGTGCCAGCTCACCAACGACTAGCGGGAGCCTCTACAATGAGCAGTTCTTC	CASSPTTSGSLYNEQFF
NA	TRBD1	TRBV11-3	TRBJ2-2	TGTGCCAGCAGCTGGGGACAGGGGGCCGGGGAGCTGTTTTTT	CASSWGQGAGELFF
once	NA	TRBV30	TRBJ2-3	TGTGCCTGGGACTCAAGTCCGGATACGCAGTATTTT	CAWDSSPDTQYF
few	NA	TRBV4-1	TRBJ1-4	TGCGCCAGCAGAAACCAGGGGAGGGCAACTAATGAAAAACTGTTTTTT	CASRNQGRATNEKLFF
NA	NA	TRBV7-9	TRBJ2-3	TGTGCCAGCAGCTTAGTATTCGCTGTACAGGTTAGCACAGATACGCAGTATTTT	CASSLVFAVQVSTDTQYF